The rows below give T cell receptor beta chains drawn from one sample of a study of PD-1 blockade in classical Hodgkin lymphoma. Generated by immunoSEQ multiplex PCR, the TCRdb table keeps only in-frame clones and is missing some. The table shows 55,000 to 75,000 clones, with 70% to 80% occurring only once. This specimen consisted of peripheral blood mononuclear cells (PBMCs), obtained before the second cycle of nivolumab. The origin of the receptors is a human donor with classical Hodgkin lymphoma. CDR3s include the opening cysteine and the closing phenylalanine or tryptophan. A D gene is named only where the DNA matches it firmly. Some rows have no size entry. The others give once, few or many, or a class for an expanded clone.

TGCAGTGGTAACAGGGGTGAGACCCAGTACTTC CSGNRGETQYF TRBJ2-5 . TRBD1 TRBV20-1
TGTGCCAGCAGCTACTGGACGACTAACTACGAGCAGTACTTC CASSYWTTNYEQYF TRBJ2-7 . . TRBV11-2
TGTGCCAGCAGCTTAGTTGATGGGAAACTGTTTTTT CASSLVDGKLFF TRBJ1-4 . . TRBV7-6
TGTGCCAGCAGCCCGGAGGGGGGGCCGGCGGAGACCCAGTACTTC CASSPEGGPAETQYF TRBJ2-5 . . TRBV7-9
TGTGCCAGTAGTCCCCACTACGCAGAAACACTCCACTTT CASSPHYAETLHF TRBJ1-6 . . TRBV19
TGTGCCAGCAGTTCTGCAGGGGCAGATGGCTACACCTTC CASSSAGADGYTF TRBJ1-2 few . TRBV27
TGTGCCAGCAGCCCGGACGGATACTCTGGAAACACCATATATTTT CASSPDGYSGNTIYF TRBJ1-3 . . TRBV7-3
TGTGCCAGTAGTCCGTTCTACCCGGACAGGGAACTAGCCAAAAACATTCAGTACTTC CASSPFYPDRELAKNIQYF TRBJ2-4 . TRBD1 TRBV19
TGCGCCAGCCAGGGTCCCAATGAGCAGTTCTTC CASQGPNEQFF TRBJ2-1 . . TRBV5-1
TGTGCCAGCAGCCGATTCTACCGGGACGGAGAGACCCAGTACTTC CASSRFYRDGETQYF TRBJ2-5 . . TRBV7-9
TGTGCCAGCAGCTTAAGGTACTATGGCTACACCTTC CASSLRYYGYTF TRBJ1-2 . . TRBV5-6
TGTGCCTGGGCGACTCTTGATACGCAGTATTTT CAWATLDTQYF TRBJ2-3 . . TRBV30
TGTGCCAGCAGCGTACCCCCTCAGCCCCAGCATTTT CASSVPPQPQHF TRBJ1-5 . . TRBV28